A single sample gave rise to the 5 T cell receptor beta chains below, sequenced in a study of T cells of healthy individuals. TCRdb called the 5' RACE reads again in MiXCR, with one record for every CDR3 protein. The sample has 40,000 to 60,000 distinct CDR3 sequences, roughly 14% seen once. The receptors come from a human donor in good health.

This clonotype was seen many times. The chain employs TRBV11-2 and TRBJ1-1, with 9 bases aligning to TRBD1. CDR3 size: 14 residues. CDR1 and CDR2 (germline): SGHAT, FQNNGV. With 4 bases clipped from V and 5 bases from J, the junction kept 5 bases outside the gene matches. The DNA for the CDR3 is TGTGCCAGCAGCTCCCACAGGGGGCGGACTGAAGCTTTCTTT. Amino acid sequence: CASSSHRGRTEAFF.

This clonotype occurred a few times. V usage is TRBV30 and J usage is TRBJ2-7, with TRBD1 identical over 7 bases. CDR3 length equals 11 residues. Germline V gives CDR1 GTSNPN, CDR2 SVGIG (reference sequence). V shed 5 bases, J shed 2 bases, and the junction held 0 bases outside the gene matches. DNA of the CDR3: TGTGCCTGGGGACAGGCCTACGAGCAGTACTTC. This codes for CAWGQAYEQYF. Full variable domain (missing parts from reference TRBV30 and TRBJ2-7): SQTIHQWPATLVQPVGSPLSLECTVEGTSNPNLYWYRQAAGRGLQLLFYSVGIGQISSEVPQNLSASRPQDRQFILSSKKLLLSDSGFYLCAWGQAYEQYFGPGTRLTVT.

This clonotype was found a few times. CDR3 residues: CASRRGRENTEAFF. DNA for the CDR3: TGTGCCAGTAGACGTGGACGTGAGAACACTGAAGCTTTCTTT. This chain links TRBV19 with TRBJ1-1, with D unclear. With 6 bases removed from V and 1 base from J, the gap between germline ends came to 12 bases. The germline V gene has CDR1 LNHDA and CDR2 SQIVND (reference sequence). This CDR3 has 14 residues.

CDR3 DNA: TGTGCCAGCAGTGATGAGGGGGCTCCGAACACTGAAGCTTTCTTT. This sequence encodes CASSDEGAPNTEAFF. V usage is TRBV6-1 and J usage is TRBJ1-1; 7 bases align to TRBD1. CDR1 is MNHNS, CDR2 SASEGT, per germline. J gave up 1 base and V 3 bases, and 5 bases lay outside the gene matches. There are 15 residues in the CDR3.

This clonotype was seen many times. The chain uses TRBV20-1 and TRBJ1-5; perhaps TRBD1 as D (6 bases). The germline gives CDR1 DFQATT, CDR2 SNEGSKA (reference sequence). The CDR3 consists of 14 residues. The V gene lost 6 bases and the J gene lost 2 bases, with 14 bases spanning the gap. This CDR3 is CSAVGGAGNQPQHF. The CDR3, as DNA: TGCAGTGCCGTGGGGGGGGCAGGCAATCAGCCCCAGCATTTT.